This section outlines one T cell receptor beta chain sequence together with its context. For the second PCR, which ran for 7 to 11 cycles, a sample-barcoded 5' primer and a J-beta primer mix were used. TCRdb re-called the 5' RACE reads through MiXCR, storing one row per CDR3 protein. The sample has under 1,100,000 distinct CDR3 sequences, approximately 25% seen once. This CDR3 contains 14 residues. V was trimmed by 2 bases and J by 3 bases, leaving 11 bases between them. Germline assignment: CDR1 WSHSY and CDR2 SAAADI. This specimen comes from a study of blood T cells in healthy people across ages. The same data also contributed to another study, on T cells of mothers and their children.

This rearrangement joins TRBV10-2 to TRBJ2-7; D is unclear. This receptor was obtained from a girl aged 2-10 years in good health. Sequencing was performed on blood. CDR3 protein: CASSELLSLYEQYF. The CDR3, as DNA: TGCGCCAGCAGTGAGCTTCTTAGCCTCTACGAGCAGTACTTC.